These 14 T cell receptor beta chains originate from one sample sequenced in a study of T-cell reconstitution after alpha-beta-depleted transplantation in children (dated by TCRdb to 2016 to 2017). Libraries came from PCR. Sequencing instrument: Illumina HiSeq 2500. TCR library preparation used molecular barcoding, with unique molecular identifiers applied to normalize quantification of the TCRbeta repertoire. The public reads were reanalyzed by TCRdb: fastp trimming at Q25, MiXCR alignment, in-frame beta chains only. Under each unique CDR3 protein, matching rows form one entry showing the most common genes and DNA. Within this sample are approximately 640,000 distinct CDR3 sequences, with roughly 17% of them counted one time only. The ten top clones hold over 0.95% of the sample. Specimen: PBMCs from the stem cell graft donor, collected from the stem cell graft. The receptors here all came from a human donor who donated a stem cell graft to a child with acute myeloid leukemia.

This sequence joins TRBV7-2 and TRBJ1-2; the D is unclear. The germline CDR1 and CDR2 sequences are SGHTA and FQGNSA. The CDR3 extends over 14 amino acids. Deletions cut 4 bases from V and 2 bases from J, with 11 bases between. The CDR3 spells CASSSEGQNYGYTF. The CDR3 DNA reads TGTGCCAGCAGCTCGGAAGGGCAGAACTATGGCTACACCTTC.

This clonotype was observed at least ten times. The rearrangement uses TRBV24-1 and TRBJ2-5, with D possibly being TRBD1 or TRBD2 (5 bases each). Germline CDR1 and CDR2: KGHDR and SFDVKD. The germline V and J ends were trimmed by 0 bases and 3 bases, with 16 bases remaining between them. There are 17 residues in the CDR3. The CDR3 nucleotides are TGTGCCACCAGTGATTTGCGGGACGGCGAAAAGGAAGAGACCCAGTACTTC. Protein: CATSDLRDGEKEETQYF.

This clonotype was observed a handful of times. As DNA, the CDR3 is TGTGCCATCAGCTCCGGGACAGGGGTCTACGAGCAGTACGTC. It encodes CAISSGTGVYEQYV. This chain joins TRBV10-3 and TRBJ2-7; 10 nucleotides line up with TRBD1. The length of the CDR3 is 14 residues. J gave up 3 bases and V 6 bases, and 5 bases lay outside the gene matches. Germline V lookup: CDR1 ENHRY, CDR2 SYGVKD.

This clonotype occurred many times. V gene TRBV20-1 combines with J gene TRBJ1-1; D remains unclear. With 5 bases removed from V and 5 bases from J, the gap between germline ends came to 6 bases. Germline-derived CDR1 and CDR2 are DFQATT and SNEGSKA (reference sequence). CDR3 size: 10 residues. The CDR3 spells CSASRTEAFF. The CDR3 region has the DNA TGCAGTGCTTCGAGGACTGAAGCTTTCTTT.

This clonotype occurred many times. The rearrangement links TRBV4-2 to TRBJ1-1, with D possibly being TRBD1 (5 bases). Germline V gives CDR1 LGHNA, CDR2 YNFKEQ. The germline V and J ends were trimmed by 3 bases and 1 base, with 9 bases remaining between them. The CDR3 loop spans 14 amino acids. The CDR3 loop reads CASSQQTENTEAFF. CDR3 coding DNA: TGTGCCAGCAGCCAGCAGACAGAGAACACTGAAGCTTTCTTT.

There are a few counts of this clonotype. The chain couples TRBV12-3 or TRBV12-4 to TRBJ2-5; maybe TRBD1 (6 bases). The CDR3 runs 13 residues. V shed 4 bases and J shed 6 bases, with 12 bases lying between them. For the CDR3, the DNA is TGTGCCAGCAGTTCAGGGGATACGAAGACCCAGTACTTC. Its protein is CASSSGDTKTQYF.

The V gene is TRBV15, the J gene TRBJ1-1; D is possibly TRBD1 (5 bases). V lost 5 bases and J 3 bases, leaving 19 bases between the germline ends. CDR1 is LNHNV, CDR2 YYDKDF, per germline (reference sequence). The CDR3 is made up of 16 amino acids. As DNA, the CDR3 is TGTGCCACCAGCGGCTTCTTTGGGAAAGGGGACACTGAAGCTTTCTTT. It translates to CATSGFFGKGDTEAFF.

A note on this clonotype: A much larger clonotype is one base distant, so this may be a read error. V usage is TRBV20-1 and J usage is TRBJ2-3; 7 nucleotides agree with TRBD1. This CDR3 has 15 residues. With V trimmed by 5 bases and J by 3 bases, 11 bases remained unmatched. Germline V CDR1 and CDR2: DFQATT, SNEGSKA (reference sequence). Here the CDR3 reads CSASKDRESTDTQYF. CDR3 sequence (DNA): TGCAGTGCTTCCAAAGACAGGGAGTCGACAGATACGCAGTATTTT.

V usage is TRBV7-8 and J usage is TRBJ2-2; either TRBD1 or TRBD2 may fit D (6 bases each). There are 15 residues in the CDR3. Germline V gives CDR1 SGHVS, CDR2 FQNEAQ. Between the trimmed V and J ends, which lost 4 bases and 4 bases, there was a span of 13 bases. The DNA for the CDR3 is TGTGCCAGCAGCTCGGCCGGGGGCGTCACCGGGGAGCTGTTTTTT. Its protein is CASSSAGGVTGELFF.

V is TRBV20-1 and J is TRBJ1-3; D not certain. This CDR3 has 15 residues. Germline-derived CDR1 and CDR2 are DFQATT and SNEGSKA (reference sequence). Trimming left V 2 bases short and J 4 bases short, with 15 bases between. The DNA for the CDR3 is TGCAGTGCTAGAAGGTCCGCTGAGTTCGGAAACACCATATATTTT. Translated, it gives CSARRSAEFGNTIYF.

This clonotype was seen a handful of times. V usage is TRBV7-2 and J usage is TRBJ2-1; D is possibly TRBD2 (6 bases). Trimming cost V 2 bases and J 7 bases, with 18 bases left between them. The germline V gene encodes CDR1 SGHTA and CDR2 FQGNSA. This CDR3 is 16 amino acids long. CDR3 nucleotide sequence: TGTGCCAGCAGCTTAAGCTCGGTAGCGGTAGGTAATGAGCAGTTCTTC. This sequence encodes CASSLSSVAVGNEQFF.

This clonotype was counted at least ten times. V usage is TRBV29-1 and J usage is TRBJ2-5; no definite D call. This CDR3 comprises 15 residues. Trimming took 1 base from V and 4 from J, leaving 16 bases between them. Germline V gene sequence: CDR1 SQVTM, CDR2 ANQGSEA. The CDR3 reads CSVEGGELPGETQYF. CDR3 sequence (DNA): TGCAGCGTTGAAGGGGGTGAGCTGCCTGGAGAGACCCAGTACTTC.

In its sample, this clonotype was seen many times. The chain links TRBV29-1 to TRBJ2-1, with a tentative D call TRBD1 (6 bases). The CDR3 contains 8 residues. Trimming stripped 7 bases from V and 13 bases from J, with 8 bases between. Germline CDR1 reads SQVTM; CDR2 reads ANQGSEA. The CDR3 region is CSGGHQFF. The CDR3 bases are TGCAGCGGGGGACATCAGTTCTTC.

The rearrangement uses TRBV6-5 and TRBJ2-1; TRBD2 agrees at 7 bases. With 4 bases clipped from V and 10 bases from J, the junction kept 10 bases outside the gene matches. The CDR3 covers 14 residues. The germline V gene encodes CDR1 MNHEY and CDR2 SVGAGI. The CDR3 DNA sequence: TGTGCCAGCAGTTCGCCAGGGACTACCGGGGAGCAGTTCTTC. Protein sequence: CASSSPGTTGEQFF.